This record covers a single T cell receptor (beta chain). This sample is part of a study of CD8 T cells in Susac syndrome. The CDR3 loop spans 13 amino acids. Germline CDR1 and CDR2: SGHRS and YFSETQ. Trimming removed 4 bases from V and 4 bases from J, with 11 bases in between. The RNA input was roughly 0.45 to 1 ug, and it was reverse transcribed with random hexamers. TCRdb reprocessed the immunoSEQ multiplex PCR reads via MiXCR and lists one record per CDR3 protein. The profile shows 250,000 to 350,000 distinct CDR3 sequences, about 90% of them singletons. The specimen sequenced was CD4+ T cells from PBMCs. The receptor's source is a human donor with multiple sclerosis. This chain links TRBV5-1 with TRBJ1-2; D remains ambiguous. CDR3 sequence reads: CASSVDGPYGYTF. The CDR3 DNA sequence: TGCGCCAGCAGCGTCGACGGACCCTATGGCTACACCTTC.